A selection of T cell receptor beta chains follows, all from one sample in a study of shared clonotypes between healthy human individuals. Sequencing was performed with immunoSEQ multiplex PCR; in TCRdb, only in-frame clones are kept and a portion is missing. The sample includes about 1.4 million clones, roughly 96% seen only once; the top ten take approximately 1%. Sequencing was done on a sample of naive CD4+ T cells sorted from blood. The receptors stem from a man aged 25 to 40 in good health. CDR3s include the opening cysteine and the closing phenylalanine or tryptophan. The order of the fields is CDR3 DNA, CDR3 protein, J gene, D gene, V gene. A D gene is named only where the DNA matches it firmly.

TGTGCCAGCACCCTCACCGACAGGGTTACCTACGAGCAGTACTTC,CASTLTDRVTYEQYF,TRBJ2-7,TRBD1,TRBV6-1
TGCGCCAGCAGCCCCGGACTAGCGGGGAACACCGGGGAGCTGTTTTTT,CASSPGLAGNTGELFF,TRBJ2-2,TRBD2,TRBV5-1
TGCGCCAGCAGCCAAGAGGGGGGTAATGAAAAACTGTTTTTT,CASSQEGGNEKLFF,TRBJ1-4,-,TRBV4-1
TGTGCCAGCAGTTTTTTGGGGCGAGAGACCCAGTACTTC,CASSFLGRETQYF,TRBJ2-5,-,TRBV28
TGTGCCAGCACCACGGCGGGACAGGCCTATGGCTACACCTTC,CASTTAGQAYGYTF,TRBJ1-2,TRBD1,TRBV5-8
TGTGCCTGGGCCCCCGCCTTATACAATGAGCAGTTCTTC,CAWAPALYNEQFF,TRBJ2-1,-,TRBV30
TGTGCCAGCAGTGGTAAGGACAGCGCCTCTGGAAACACCATATATTTT,CASSGKDSASGNTIYF,TRBJ1-3,-,TRBV2
TGTGCCAGCACCACGAGACCGGGACAGAACTATGGCTACACCTTC,CASTTRPGQNYGYTF,TRBJ1-2,TRBD1,TRBV6-5
TGTGCCAGTAGTATAGAGGGACTAGATACGCAGTATTTT,CASSIEGLDTQYF,TRBJ2-3,-,TRBV19
TGTGCCAGCAGTTTCCCCGGGGCGAAGCGTTATTTT,CASSFPGAKRYF,TRBJ2-3,-,TRBV27
TGTGCCATCAGTGAGTCGAGAGGGACAGTCGCGGGGAACAATGAGCAGTTCTTC,CAISESRGTVAGNNEQFF,TRBJ2-1,-,TRBV10-3
TGTGCCAGCAGCGTAGGGGGCTCTCGGTTTAATGAAAAACTGTTTTTT,CASSVGGSRFNEKLFF,TRBJ1-4,-,TRBV9
TGTGCCAGCAGTGGGGGACCAATCAATGAGCAGTTCTTC,CASSGGPINEQFF,TRBJ2-1,-,TRBV2
TGCGCCAGCAGCTTGGGTAACTCTGGGGCCAACGTCCTGACTTTC,CASSLGNSGANVLTF,TRBJ2-6,-,TRBV5-1
TGTGCCAGCAGTTTTTCCAGGGGAGGGACTGAAGCTTTCTTT,CASSFSRGGTEAFF,TRBJ1-1,-,TRBV28
TGTGCCAGCTCAAGGGGACGCTCTGGAAACACCATATATTTT,CASSRGRSGNTIYF,TRBJ1-3,-,TRBV18
TGTGCCAGCAGACCCACAGGACAGGGATACGAGCAGTACTTC,CASRPTGQGYEQYF,TRBJ2-7,TRBD1,TRBV28
TGTGCCATCAGTGATCGAACTAGGACAGATACGCAGTATTTT,CAISDRTRTDTQYF,TRBJ2-3,-,TRBV10-3
TGTGCCAGCAGCTTAGTTGGGGGGACTAGCGGGTTAGAGCAGTACTTC,CASSLVGGTSGLEQYF,TRBJ2-7,TRBD2,TRBV11-2
TGTGCCAGCAGCCCAGGCCTAGCGGGAAGCTACGAGCAGTACTTC,CASSPGLAGSYEQYF,TRBJ2-7,TRBD2,TRBV28
TGTGCCAGCAGTTTCCGCTTAAAGACCCAGTACTTC,CASSFRLKTQYF,TRBJ2-5,-,TRBV28
TGTGCCAGCAGCCAGGGAGCCGGGGAGCTGTTTTTT,CASSQGAGELFF,TRBJ2-2,-,TRBV7-3
TGTGCCAGTAGTAGGACTGAATATGGCTACACCTTC,CASSRTEYGYTF,TRBJ1-2,-,TRBV19
TGCGCCAGCAGCTTGGGTATTTCAGCGGGAGTTCTGACGGAGACCCAGTACTTC,CASSLGISAGVLTETQYF,TRBJ2-5,TRBD2,TRBV5-1
TGTGCCAGCACCGCGACTAGCGGGGTCTACGAGCAGTACTTC,CASTATSGVYEQYF,TRBJ2-7,TRBD2,TRBV6-1
TGTGCCAGCAGCGTACTCTCCTATGTGGGCCCTTTCCCCTTC,CASSVLSYVGPFPF,TRBJ2-7,-,TRBV9
TGCAGTGGAGGGGTGGGCAGCACAGATACGCAGTATTTT,CSGGVGSTDTQYF,TRBJ2-3,-,TRBV29-1
TGTGCCAGCAGCTTAACGGGACAGGGGTCCGGGGAGCAGTACTTC,CASSLTGQGSGEQYF,TRBJ2-7,TRBD1,TRBV7-2
TGTGCCAGCAGTCCCACTAGCGGGCCCTACAATGAGCAGTTCTTC,CASSPTSGPYNEQFF,TRBJ2-1,TRBD2,TRBV28
TGTGCCAGCAGCCTAAGCAGGGGGACTGAAGCTTTCTTT,CASSLSRGTEAFF,TRBJ1-1,TRBD1,TRBV9
TGCGCCAGCAGCCCCGGACAGGGGCCCGAGGATGAGCAGTTCTTC,CASSPGQGPEDEQFF,TRBJ2-1,TRBD1,TRBV4-3